Presented here are 18 T cell receptor beta chains from one specimen sequenced in a study of shared clonotypes between healthy human individuals. TCRdb keeps only in-frame clones here, not all; method: immunoSEQ multiplex PCR. The table has 2.3 million or so clones, 80% to 95% seen once. Sequences were obtained from naive CD4+ T cells from PBMCs. Subset noted: CD45RA+ positively selected. Receptor source: a man younger than 35 in good health. Some clones in this sample may be carry-over from other donors' samples.

The chain is built from TRBV20-1 and TRBJ1-3, with D possibly being TRBD1 (5 bases). The CDR3 is 11 amino acids. Germline values: CDR1 DFQATT, CDR2 SNEGSKA (reference sequence). The CDR3 DNA reads TGCGGGGGGTTCGGTGGAAACACCATATATTTT. This encodes CGGFGGNTIYF.

The chain joins TRBV5-8 to TRBJ2-1; no firm D call. Germline V gives CDR1 SGHTS, CDR2 YDEGEE. The CDR3 has 17 amino acids. Trimming shortened V by 4 bases and J by 6 bases, and 23 bases separated the two germline ends. The CDR3 DNA reads TGTGCCAGCAGCGTCAGATTTACAGTGAAAGGGCGCAATGAGCAGTTCTTC. Amino acids: CASSVRFTVKGRNEQFF.

This clone was found once. The CDR3 sequence: CASSLRQGEVYNEQFF. The DNA for the CDR3 is TGTGCCAGCAGCTTAAGACAGGGTGAGGTCTACAATGAGCAGTTCTTC. This chain joins TRBV7-2 and TRBJ2-1; TRBD1 matches at 7 bases. Germline V gene sequence: CDR1 SGHTA, CDR2 FQGNSA. The CDR3 loop spans 16 amino acids. With 2 bases clipped from V and 3 bases from J, the junction kept 7 bases outside the gene matches.

The chain links TRBV9 to TRBJ1-3; D is uncertain. From germline, CDR1 is SGDLS and CDR2 YYNGEE. The CDR3 extends over 17 amino acids. Trimming removed 3 bases from V and 0 bases from J, with 16 bases in between. CDR3 protein: CASSAPLGQTSGNTIYF. Here the CDR3 DNA reads TGTGCCAGCAGCGCACCCCTAGGGCAGACCTCTGGAAACACCATATATTTT.

This chain joins TRBV5-1 and TRBJ2-7; 15 positions match TRBD2. V was clipped by 4 bases and J by 4 bases; unmatched bases: 6. This CDR3 is 16 amino acids long. Germline-derived CDR1 and CDR2 are SGHRS and YFSETQ. The CDR3 region has the DNA TGCGCCAGCAGCGCCGGACTAGCGGGAGGGCGTTACGAGCAGTACTTC. It codes for CASSAGLAGGRYEQYF. Full variable domain (remainder filled in from reference TRBV5-1 and TRBJ2-7): KAGVTQTPRYLIKTRGQQVTLSCSPISGHRSVSWYQQTPGQGLQFLFEYFSETQRNKGNFPGRFSGRQFSNSRSEMNVSTLELGDSALYLCASSAGLAGGRYEQYFGPGTRLTVT.

The J gene is TRBJ1-5, the V gene TRBV28, with D uncertain. This CDR3 is built from 15 residues. The V and J ends lost 4 bases and 0 bases respectively, with 10 bases between them. Germline V gene data show CDR1 as MDHEN and CDR2 as SYDVKM. The CDR3 sequence: CASSSGSSSNQPQHF. The CDR3 region has the DNA TGTGCCAGCAGTTCCGGGTCGAGTAGCAATCAGCCCCAGCATTTT.

This clone was seen more than once but under ten times. This chain connects TRBV7-2 to TRBJ1-1, with no clear D. There are 13 residues in the CDR3. The V end lost 3 bases, the J end lost 3 bases, and 8 bases lay between the germline ends. Per germline, CDR1 SGHTA and CDR2 FQGNSA. The CDR3 spells CASSFTRDTEAFF. As DNA, the CDR3 is TGTGCCAGCAGCTTTACTCGAGACACTGAAGCTTTCTTT.

This sequence joins TRBV7-9 and TRBJ2-1; D assignment may be TRBD1 or TRBD2 (5 bases each). This CDR3 has 15 amino acids. Germline CDR1 is SEHNR and CDR2 is FQNEAQ (reference sequence). V shed 7 bases and J shed 4 bases, with 17 bases lying between them. Here the CDR3 reads CASTLPTGPYNEQFF. CDR3 bases: TGTGCCAGCACCCTTCCCACGGGACCGTACAATGAGCAGTTCTTC.

The V and J genes are TRBV10-3 and TRBJ2-1, with TRBD2 identical over 7 bases. CDR1 is ENHRY and CDR2 is SYGVKD in the germline V gene. Losses at the gene ends were 6 bases for V and 9 bases for J; bases not matched to a gene: 17. This CDR3 has 16 amino acids. CDR3 residues: CAISRVAGEGMSEQFF. CDR3 in DNA: TGTGCCATCAGCCGAGTGGCGGGAGAGGGGATGAGTGAGCAGTTCTTC.

This sequence joins TRBV19 and TRBJ1-4; 7 bases align to TRBD1. The length of the CDR3 is 14 residues. V shed 7 bases, J shed 3 bases, and the junction held 5 bases outside the gene matches. The germline CDR1 and CDR2 sequences are LNHDA and SQIVND (reference sequence). CDR3 sequence reads: CASTPGTANEKLFF. As DNA, the CDR3 is TGTGCCAGTACCCCGGGGACAGCTAATGAAAAACTGTTTTTT.

The chain couples TRBV7-9 to TRBJ1-1; 9 bases line up with TRBD1. V lost 4 bases, J lost 3 bases, and 12 bases stayed unmatched. The CDR3 extends over 17 amino acids. The germline V gene encodes CDR1 SEHNR and CDR2 FQNEAQ (reference sequence). The CDR3 DNA is TGTGCCAGCAGCTGGGGGACAGGGAGACTTGAGGACACTGAAGCTTTCTTT. Encoded protein: CASSWGTGRLEDTEAFF. Looking up the rest from reference TRBV7-9 and TRBJ1-1 gives the full variable domain: DTGVSQNPRHKITKRGQNVTFRCDPISEHNRLYWYRQTLGQGPEFLTYFQNEAQLEKSRLLSDRFSAERPKGSFSTLEIQRTEQGDSAMYLCASSWGTGRLEDTEAFFGQGTRLTVV.

J is TRBJ2-3 and V is TRBV28, with 14 positions matching TRBD2. The V gene end was trimmed by 6 bases and the J gene end by 2 bases; junction bases not matched to a gene: 13. This CDR3 comprises 19 residues. Germline values: CDR1 MDHEN, CDR2 SYDVKM. The CDR3 is CASSYLLRLAGGDTDTQYF. CDR3 DNA sequence: TGTGCCAGCAGCTACCTCTTAAGACTAGCGGGAGGGGACACAGATACGCAGTATTTT.

In this sample, this clone turned up once. V usage is TRBV7-3 and J usage is TRBJ2-2, with D uncertain. This CDR3 spans 12 amino acids. The V and J ends lost 5 bases and 3 bases respectively, with 4 bases between them. Per germline, CDR1 SGHTA and CDR2 FQGTGA. CDR3 in DNA: TGTGCCAGCAGCCTTCACACCGGGGAGCTGTTTTTT. This gives the protein CASSLHTGELFF.

The V call is TRBV2, the J call TRBJ1-1; possibly TRBD1 for D (5 bases). V dropped 3 bases and J dropped 4 bases, with 9 bases sitting between them. The CDR3 contains 13 residues. Per the germline V gene, CDR1 is SNHLY and CDR2 is FYNNEI. This CDR3 reads CASSDRVSTEAFF. The DNA of the CDR3 is TGTGCCAGCAGTGACAGGGTAAGCACTGAAGCTTTCTTT. Supplemented by reference TRBV2 and TRBJ1-1, the full variable domain reads EPEVTQTPSHQVTQMGQEVILRCVPISNHLYFYWYRQILGQKVEFLVSFYNNEISEKSEIFDDQFSVERPDGSNFTLKIRSTKLEDSAMYFCASSDRVSTEAFFGQGTRLTVV.

The V call is TRBV11-3, the J call TRBJ2-1; 8 bases align to TRBD2. Germline CDR1 reads SGHNT; CDR2 reads YENEEA. This CDR3 comprises 15 residues. Losses at the gene ends were 4 bases for V and 0 bases for J; bases not matched to a gene: 2. The CDR3 DNA sequence: TGTGCCAGCAGCTCGAGCGGGAGCTCCTACAATGAGCAGTTCTTC. Translating gives CASSSSGSSYNEQFF.

The genes are TRBV7-2 and TRBJ2-7, with D unclear. CDR1 and CDR2 (germline): SGHTA, FQGNSA. Trimming shortened V by 1 base and J by 2 bases, and 12 bases separated the two germline ends. The CDR3 consists of 15 residues. CDR3 sequence: CASSLGQSSAYEQYF. The CDR3 nucleotides read TGTGCCAGCAGCTTAGGGCAATCTAGTGCCTACGAGCAGTACTTC.

V and J are TRBV6-4 and TRBJ2-3; possible D gene TRBD2, 6 bases. CDR3 length: 14 amino acids. CDR1 and CDR2 (germline): MRHNA, SNTAGT. The V gene lost 4 bases and the J gene lost 0 bases, with 8 bases spanning the gap. The CDR3 DNA reads as TGTGCCAGCAGTGTAAGCGGGAGCACAGATACGCAGTATTTT. This translates into CASSVSGSTDTQYF.

The V gene is TRBV7-9, the J gene TRBJ1-1; D is unresolved. Germline V gene lookup returns CDR1 SEHNR and CDR2 FQNEAQ (reference sequence). CDR3 length: 13 amino acids. The V gene lost 2 bases and the J gene lost 3 bases, with 7 bases spanning the gap. CDR3 residues: CASSLIMDTEAFF. The CDR3, as DNA: TGTGCCAGCAGCTTAATCATGGACACTGAAGCTTTCTTT.